The 7 T cell receptor beta chains reported below all come from one sample, sequenced in a study of CD8+ T cells in alopecia areata. Noted treatment: oral pan-JAK inhibitor, 5-10 mg twice daily. As the sequencing template, cDNA was produced by extracting RNA and reverse transcribing it. The data were produced by immunoSEQ multiplex PCR, yet TCRdb's version contains in-frame clones alone and is incomplete. The sample has 200,000 to 250,000 clones; over 60% are singletons. The specimen was CD4+ T cells sorted from blood, collected at week 4, from a patient treated with tofacitinib. These receptors were taken from a human donor with alopecia areata.

This rearrangement joins TRBV5-6 to TRBJ2-1; D call uncertain. V lost 0 bases, J lost 7 bases, and 8 bases lay in between. The CDR3 is made up of 13 amino acids. CDR1 is SGHDT and CDR2 is YYEEEE in the germline V gene. This CDR3 is CASSLGRQNEQFF. CDR3 nucleotide sequence: TGTGCCAGCAGCTTGGGTCGGCAGAATGAGCAGTTCTTC.

This clone was observed a single time. The rearrangement uses TRBV6-5 and TRBJ2-4; TRBD1 might be the D (6 bases). CDR1 is MNHEY and CDR2 is SVGAGI in the germline V gene. V gave up 6 bases and J gave up 6 bases, with 9 bases separating them. This CDR3 region has 12 residues. CDR3: CASRGAANIQYF. As DNA, the CDR3 is TGTGCCAGCAGGGGGGCAGCAAACATTCAGTACTTC.

The chain is built from TRBV29-1 and TRBJ1-4; TRBD1 aligns across 7 bases. V lost 6 bases and J lost 7; bases outside the gene matches: 8. CDR3 length: 13 amino acids. CDR1 SQVTM and CDR2 ANQGSEA come from the germline V gene. CDR3: CSVWDSQIEKLFF. The DNA for the CDR3 is TGCAGCGTGTGGGACAGCCAAATTGAAAAACTGTTTTTT.

This chain links TRBV9 with TRBJ2-3, with 8 positions matching TRBD1. CDR1 is SGDLS, CDR2 YYNGEE, per germline. The CDR3 has 16 residues. Trimming cost V 2 bases and J 0 bases; bases outside gene matches: 5. In nucleotides, the CDR3 is TGTGCCAGCAGCGTTGGGACAGGAGCTAGCACAGATACGCAGTATTTT. This gives the protein CASSVGTGASTDTQYF.

This sequence joins TRBV6-1 and TRBJ2-6; perhaps TRBD1 as D (5 bases). The germline V gene has CDR1 MNHNS and CDR2 SASEGT. Trimming removed 6 bases at V and 0 bases at J, with 9 bases between. This CDR3 contains 15 residues. CDR3 nucleotide sequence: TGTGCCAGCAGCTTACAGGTCTCTGGGGCCAACGTCCTGACTTTC. Amino acids: CASSLQVSGANVLTF.

This sequence joins TRBV2 and TRBJ2-3; D not resolved. Germline CDR1 reads SNHLY; CDR2 reads FYNNEI. The V and J ends lost 6 bases and 9 bases respectively, with 13 bases between them. The CDR3 loop spans 12 amino acids. The chain's CDR3 is CASSPLRQTQYF. CDR3 coding DNA: TGTGCCAGCAGCCCTCTACGGCAAACGCAGTATTTT.

The chain carries TRBV30 and TRBJ1-1; D remains ambiguous. Germline assignment: CDR1 GTSNPN and CDR2 SVGIG (reference sequence). The V and J ends lost 1 base and 3 bases respectively, with 15 bases between them. The CDR3 sequence is 15 residues long. The CDR3 region is CAWSAKTGTYTEAFF. The CDR3 DNA reads as TGTGCCTGGAGTGCTAAAACGGGCACCTACACTGAAGCTTTCTTT.